These T cell receptor beta chains were read from a single sample in a study of Ad26.COV2.S vaccination and SARS-CoV-2 variants. Measured with immunoSEQ multiplex PCR; TCRdb has only the in-frame clones, and not every one. The sample lists around 450,000 clones; over 75% were seen once. Source: peripheral blood, taken in a trial of Ad26.COV2.S vaccine versus placebo. The receptor source for this set is a person between 18 and 65 years old who received the Ad26.COV2.S COVID-19 vaccine or a placebo. Both conserved end residues are part of each CDR3. The order of the fields is V gene, clone size, D gene, J gene, CDR3 protein, CDR3 DNA. A D gene is named only where the DNA matches it firmly. Clone size is shown for a subset of rows, as once, few, many or a class of expanded clone.

V gene: TRBV6-2/TRBV6-3
clone size: NA
D gene: TRBD1
J gene: TRBJ1-5
CDR3 protein: CASSYPGTGVVDIQPQHF
CDR3 DNA: TGTGCCAGCAGTTACCCAGGGACAGGGGTCGTTGATATCCAGCCCCAGCATTTT

V gene: TRBV28
clone size: few
D gene: NA
J gene: TRBJ1-3
CDR3 protein: CASSLYRDTTNTIYF
CDR3 DNA: TGTGCCAGCAGTTTATATCGGGACACCACAAACACCATATATTTT

V gene: TRBV27
clone size: NA
D gene: TRBD2
J gene: TRBJ2-1
CDR3 protein: CASSLRTSGRAFHNEQFF
CDR3 DNA: TGTGCCAGCAGTTTGCGAACTAGCGGGAGGGCCTTCCACAATGAGCAGTTCTTC

V gene: TRBV6-5
clone size: NA
D gene: TRBD2
J gene: TRBJ2-1
CDR3 protein: CASSRGLAGVNEQFF
CDR3 DNA: TGTGCCAGCAGTCGGGGACTAGCGGGAGTCAATGAGCAGTTCTTC

V gene: TRBV20-1
clone size: NA
D gene: NA
J gene: TRBJ2-1
CDR3 protein: CSASSYNEQFF
CDR3 DNA: TGCAGTGCCTCGTCATACAATGAGCAGTTCTTC

V gene: TRBV25-1
clone size: NA
D gene: NA
J gene: TRBJ1-1
CDR3 protein: CASSEPRGSNTEAFF
CDR3 DNA: TGTGCCAGCAGTGAACCTCGCGGGTCGAACACTGAAGCTTTCTTT

V gene: TRBV6-1
clone size: NA
D gene: NA
J gene: TRBJ2-2
CDR3 protein: CASSEVGLGELFF
CDR3 DNA: TGTGCCAGCAGTGAAGTTGGTCTCGGGGAGCTGTTTTTT

V gene: TRBV28
clone size: NA
D gene: NA
J gene: TRBJ1-1
CDR3 protein: CASSLWGDGENTEAFF
CDR3 DNA: TGTGCCAGCAGTTTGTGGGGTGACGGGGAGAACACTGAAGCTTTCTTT

V gene: TRBV11-1
clone size: NA
D gene: NA
J gene: TRBJ2-7
CDR3 protein: CASSLAGLIAYEQYF
CDR3 DNA: TGTGCCAGCAGCTTAGCGGGGCTGATAGCCTACGAGCAGTACTTC

V gene: TRBV9
clone size: NA
D gene: TRBD1
J gene: TRBJ2-5
CDR3 protein: CASSAWDRRGETQYF
CDR3 DNA: TGTGCCAGCAGCGCCTGGGACAGGAGGGGCGAGACCCAGTACTTC

V gene: TRBV27
clone size: NA
D gene: NA
J gene: TRBJ2-7
CDR3 protein: CASSGTLFYEQYF
CDR3 DNA: TGTGCCAGCTCCGGGACCCTTTTTTACGAGCAGTACTTC

V gene: TRBV3-1/TRBV3-2
clone size: NA
D gene: NA
J gene: TRBJ2-1
CDR3 protein: CASSQSDTSYNEQFF
CDR3 DNA: TGTGCCAGCAGCCAATCTGATACTAGCTACAATGAGCAGTTCTTC

V gene: TRBV19
clone size: NA
D gene: NA
J gene: TRBJ2-1
CDR3 protein: CASSIGQNYNEQFF
CDR3 DNA: TGTGCCAGTAGTATTGGACAGAACTACAATGAGCAGTTCTTC

V gene: TRBV9
clone size: NA
D gene: NA
J gene: TRBJ2-7
CDR3 protein: CASSASLGNYEQYF
CDR3 DNA: TGTGCCAGCAGCGCCTCGTTGGGGAACTACGAGCAGTACTTC

V gene: TRBV13
clone size: NA
D gene: NA
J gene: TRBJ2-7
CDR3 protein: CASSRILTLGTNDYEQYF
CDR3 DNA: TGTGCCAGCAGCCGGATATTGACCCTCGGGACAAACGACTACGAGCAGTACTTC

V gene: TRBV19
clone size: NA
D gene: NA
J gene: TRBJ2-1
CDR3 protein: CASSIGTAASEQFF
CDR3 DNA: TGTGCCAGTAGTATAGGGACGGCCGCCAGCGAGCAGTTCTTC

V gene: TRBV19
clone size: NA
D gene: NA
J gene: TRBJ2-1
CDR3 protein: CASSMMGQSSYNEQFF
CDR3 DNA: TGTGCCAGTAGTATGATGGGCCAAAGCTCCTACAATGAGCAGTTCTTC

V gene: TRBV6-1
clone size: NA
D gene: NA
J gene: TRBJ1-1
CDR3 protein: CASSESPGPNTEAFF
CDR3 DNA: TGTGCCAGCAGTGAATCGCCAGGACCGAACACTGAAGCTTTCTTT

V gene: TRBV6-2/TRBV6-3
clone size: NA
D gene: NA
J gene: TRBJ1-6
CDR3 protein: CASSFGENSPLHF
CDR3 DNA: TGTGCCAGCAGTTTCGGAGAAAATTCACCCCTCCACTTT

V gene: TRBV19
clone size: NA
D gene: NA
J gene: TRBJ1-1
CDR3 protein: CASSISGSNTEAFF
CDR3 DNA: TGTGCCAGTAGTATATCAGGGTCGAACACTGAAGCTTTCTTT

V gene: TRBV6-2/TRBV6-3
clone size: NA
D gene: NA
J gene: TRBJ1-1
CDR3 protein: CASSYALRGANTEAFF
CDR3 DNA: TGTGCCAGCAGTTACGCTTTGCGGGGGGCAAACACTGAAGCTTTCTTT

V gene: TRBV6-5
clone size: NA
D gene: TRBD1
J gene: TRBJ1-2
CDR3 protein: CASTRQGSSNYGYTF
CDR3 DNA: TGTGCCAGCACTAGACAGGGATCTTCTAACTATGGCTACACCTTC

V gene: TRBV5-1
clone size: NA
D gene: NA
J gene: TRBJ2-5
CDR3 protein: CASSTGTASLSETQYF
CDR3 DNA: TGCGCCAGCAGCACTGGGACCGCTAGCCTCTCGGAGACCCAGTACTTC

V gene: TRBV19
clone size: NA
D gene: TRBD1
J gene: TRBJ2-2
CDR3 protein: CASSKTGANTGELFF
CDR3 DNA: TGTGCCAGTAGCAAAACAGGGGCGAACACCGGGGAGCTGTTTTTT

V gene: TRBV19
clone size: NA
D gene: NA
J gene: TRBJ1-1
CDR3 protein: CASSILNTEAFF
CDR3 DNA: TGTGCCAGTAGTATCCTGAACACTGAAGCTTTCTTT

V gene: TRBV25-1
clone size: NA
D gene: NA
J gene: TRBJ1-2
CDR3 protein: CASREGGSGYTF
CDR3 DNA: TGTGCCAGCAGGGAAGGGGGTAGTGGCTACACCTTC

V gene: TRBV2
clone size: NA
D gene: NA
J gene: TRBJ2-1
CDR3 protein: CASIDGEQFF
CDR3 DNA: TGTGCCAGCATCGACGGTGAGCAGTTCTTC

V gene: TRBV3-1/TRBV3-2
clone size: NA
D gene: NA
J gene: TRBJ1-2
CDR3 protein: CASSQGRANYGYTF
CDR3 DNA: TGTGCCAGCAGCCAGGGCAGGGCTAACTATGGCTACACCTTC

V gene: TRBV25-1
clone size: few
D gene: TRBD2
J gene: TRBJ2-1
CDR3 protein: CASSGPGGWNEQFF
CDR3 DNA: TGTGCCAGCAGTGGACCGGGAGGGTGGAATGAGCAGTTCTTC

V gene: TRBV5-3
clone size: NA
D gene: TRBD1
J gene: TRBJ2-1
CDR3 protein: CASLDRGYNEQFF
CDR3 DNA: TGTGCCAGCTTGGACAGGGGGTACAATGAGCAGTTCTTC

V gene: TRBV7-9
clone size: NA
D gene: NA
J gene: TRBJ1-1
CDR3 protein: CASTPNRDPGTEAFF
CDR3 DNA: TGTGCCAGCACCCCAAACCGGGACCCTGGGACTGAAGCTTTCTTT

V gene: TRBV5-8
clone size: few
D gene: TRBD2
J gene: TRBJ2-7
CDR3 protein: CASSSGRGQNSYEQYF
CDR3 DNA: TGTGCCAGCAGCTCAGGGAGGGGCCAGAACTCCTACGAGCAGTACTTC

V gene: TRBV12-3/TRBV12-4
clone size: NA
D gene: NA
J gene: TRBJ1-1
CDR3 protein: CASRVQGNTEAFF
CDR3 DNA: TGTGCCAGCAGGGTACAGGGGAACACTGAAGCTTTCTTT

V gene: TRBV24-1
clone size: NA
D gene: NA
J gene: TRBJ1-2
CDR3 protein: CARGFGYTF
CDR3 DNA: TGTGCCAGGGGTTTTGGCTACACCTTC

V gene: TRBV5-6
clone size: NA
D gene: NA
J gene: TRBJ1-5
CDR3 protein: CASSENGLSNQPQHF
CDR3 DNA: TGTGCCAGCAGCGAAAATGGACTTAGCAATCAGCCCCAGCATTTT

V gene: TRBV12-3/TRBV12-4
clone size: NA
D gene: NA
J gene: TRBJ1-2
CDR3 protein: CASSFTGNGYTF
CDR3 DNA: TGTGCCAGCAGTTTTACGGGGAATGGCTACACCTTC

V gene: TRBV7-2
clone size: NA
D gene: TRBD1
J gene: TRBJ2-2
CDR3 protein: CASSLNRGVGTGELFF
CDR3 DNA: TGTGCCAGCAGCTTAAACAGGGGTGTTGGGACCGGGGAGCTGTTTTTT

V gene: TRBV10-3
clone size: NA
D gene: NA
J gene: TRBJ1-4
CDR3 protein: CAISVMAGEKLFF
CDR3 DNA: TGTGCCATCAGTGTCATGGCAGGGGAAAAACTGTTTTTT

V gene: TRBV2
clone size: NA
D gene: TRBD1
J gene: TRBJ2-7
CDR3 protein: CASRTPGQGNPHEQYF
CDR3 DNA: TGTGCCAGCAGGACCCCGGGACAGGGGAACCCCCACGAGCAGTACTTC

V gene: TRBV4-3
clone size: NA
D gene: TRBD1
J gene: TRBJ2-7
CDR3 protein: CASSQSRGPSYEQYF
CDR3 DNA: TGCGCCAGCAGCCAATCCAGGGGGCCATCCTACGAGCAGTACTTC

V gene: TRBV12-2
clone size: NA
D gene: NA
J gene: TRBJ2-5
CDR3 protein: CASRPRAGTNQETQYF
CDR3 DNA: TGTGCAAGTCGCCCCCGAGCGGGGACCAACCAAGAGACCCAGTACTTC

V gene: TRBV6-2/TRBV6-3
clone size: NA
D gene: NA
J gene: TRBJ2-2
CDR3 protein: CASSYPWGTTGELFF
CDR3 DNA: TGTGCCAGCAGTTACCCATGGGGTACCACCGGGGAGCTGTTTTTT

V gene: TRBV10-2
clone size: NA
D gene: NA
J gene: TRBJ2-5
CDR3 protein: CASSESRQGGTQYF
CDR3 DNA: TGCGCCAGCAGTGAGTCGAGGCAGGGCGGGACCCAGTACTTC

V gene: TRBV19
clone size: NA
D gene: NA
J gene: TRBJ1-5
CDR3 protein: CASSIGGDQPQHF
CDR3 DNA: TGTGCCAGTAGTATAGGTGGAGATCAGCCCCAGCATTTT

V gene: TRBV6-5
clone size: NA
D gene: NA
J gene: TRBJ1-3
CDR3 protein: CASSHSGNTIYF
CDR3 DNA: TGTGCCAGCAGCCACTCTGGAAACACCATATATTTT

V gene: TRBV7-8
clone size: NA
D gene: NA
J gene: TRBJ2-1
CDR3 protein: CASSWTDSYNEQFF
CDR3 DNA: TGTGCCAGCAGCTGGACAGATTCCTACAATGAGCAGTTCTTC

V gene: TRBV28
clone size: NA
D gene: NA
J gene: TRBJ1-4
CDR3 protein: CASRRGQEKLFF
CDR3 DNA: TGTGCCAGCCGGAGGGGTCAAGAAAAACTGTTTTTT

V gene: TRBV7-2
clone size: NA
D gene: TRBD1
J gene: TRBJ2-6
CDR3 protein: CASSLGVGTGPVLTF
CDR3 DNA: TGTGCCAGCAGCTTAGGGGTAGGGACAGGACCCGTCCTGACTTTC